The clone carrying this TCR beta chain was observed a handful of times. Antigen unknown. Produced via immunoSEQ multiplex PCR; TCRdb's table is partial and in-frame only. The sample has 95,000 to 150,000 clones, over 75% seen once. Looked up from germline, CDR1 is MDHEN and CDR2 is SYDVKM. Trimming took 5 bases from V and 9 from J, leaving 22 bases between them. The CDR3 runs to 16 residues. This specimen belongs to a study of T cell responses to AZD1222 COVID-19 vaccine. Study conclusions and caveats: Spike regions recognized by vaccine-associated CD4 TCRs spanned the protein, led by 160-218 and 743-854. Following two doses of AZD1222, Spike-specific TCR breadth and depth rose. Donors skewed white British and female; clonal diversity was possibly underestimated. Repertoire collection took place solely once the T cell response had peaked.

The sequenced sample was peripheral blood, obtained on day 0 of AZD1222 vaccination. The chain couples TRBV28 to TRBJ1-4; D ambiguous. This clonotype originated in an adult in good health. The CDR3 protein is CASSEGGGENRKKLFF. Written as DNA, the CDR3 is TGTGCCAGCAGTGAGGGTGGCGGGGAGAACCGGAAAAAACTGTTTTTT. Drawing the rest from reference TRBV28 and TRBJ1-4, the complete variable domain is DVKVTQSSRYLVKRTGEKVFLECVQDMDHENMFWYRQDPGLGLRLIYFSYDVKMKEKGDIPEGYSVSREKKERFSLILESASTNQTSMYLCASSEGGGENRKKLFFGSGTQLSVL.